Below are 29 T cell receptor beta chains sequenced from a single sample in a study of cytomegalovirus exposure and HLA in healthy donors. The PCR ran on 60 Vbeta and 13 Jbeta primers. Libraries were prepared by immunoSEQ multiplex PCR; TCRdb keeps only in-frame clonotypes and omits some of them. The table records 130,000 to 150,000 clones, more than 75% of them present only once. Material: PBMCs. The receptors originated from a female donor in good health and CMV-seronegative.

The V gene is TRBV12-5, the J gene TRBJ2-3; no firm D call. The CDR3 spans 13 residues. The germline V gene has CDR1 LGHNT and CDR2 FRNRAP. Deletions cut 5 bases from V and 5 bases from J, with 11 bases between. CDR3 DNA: TGTGCTAGTGGTCCCTTCCTTTTAGATACGCAGTATTTT. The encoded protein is CASGPFLLDTQYF. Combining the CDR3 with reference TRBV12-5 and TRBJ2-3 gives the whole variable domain DARVTQTPRHKVTEMGQEVTMRCQPILGHNTVFWYRQTMMQGLELLAYFRNRAPLDDSGMPKDRFSAEMPDATLATLKIQPSEPRDSAVYFCASGPFLLDTQYFGPGTRLTVL.

CDR3 loop: CASSESGGYTEAFF. DNA for the CDR3: TGTGCCAGCAGTGAATCCGGGGGGTACACTGAAGCTTTCTTT. V usage is TRBV25-1 and J usage is TRBJ1-1; D is possibly TRBD1 (5 bases). Germline V gene data show CDR1 as MGHDK and CDR2 as SYGVNS. V lost 1 base to trimming and J lost 3 bases, with 9 bases between them. The CDR3 is 14 residues long.

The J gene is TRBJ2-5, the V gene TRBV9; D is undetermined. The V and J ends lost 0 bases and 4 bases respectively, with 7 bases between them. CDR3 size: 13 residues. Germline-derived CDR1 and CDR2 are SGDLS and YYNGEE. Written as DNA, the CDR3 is TGTGCCAGCAGCGTAGGATTCGGAGAGACCCAGTACTTC. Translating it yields CASSVGFGETQYF.

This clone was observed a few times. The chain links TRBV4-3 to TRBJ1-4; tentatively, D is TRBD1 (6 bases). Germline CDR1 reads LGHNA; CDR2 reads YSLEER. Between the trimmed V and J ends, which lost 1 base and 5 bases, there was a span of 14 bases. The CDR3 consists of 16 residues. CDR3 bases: TGCGCCAGCAGCCAAGCACCGGGACACCAGAATGAAAAACTGTTTTTT. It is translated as CASSQAPGHQNEKLFF.

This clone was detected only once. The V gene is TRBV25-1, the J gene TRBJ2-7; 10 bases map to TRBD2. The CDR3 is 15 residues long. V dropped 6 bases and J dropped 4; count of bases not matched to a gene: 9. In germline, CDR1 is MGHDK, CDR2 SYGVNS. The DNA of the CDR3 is TGTGCCAGCAGCGAAACTAGCGGGGCGTATTACGAGCAGTACTTC. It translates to CASSETSGAYYEQYF.

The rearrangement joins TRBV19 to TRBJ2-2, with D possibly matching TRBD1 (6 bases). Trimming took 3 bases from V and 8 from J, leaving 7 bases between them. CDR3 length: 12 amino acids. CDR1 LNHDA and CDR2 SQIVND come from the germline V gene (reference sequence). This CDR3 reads CASSMGAGELFF. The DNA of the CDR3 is TGTGCCAGTAGTATGGGGGCTGGGGAGCTGTTTTTT.

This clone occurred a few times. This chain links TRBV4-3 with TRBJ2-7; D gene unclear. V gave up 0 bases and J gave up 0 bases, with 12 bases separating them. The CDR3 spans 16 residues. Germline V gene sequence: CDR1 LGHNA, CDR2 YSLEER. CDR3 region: CASSQDFTLSSYEQYF. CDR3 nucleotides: TGCGCCAGCAGCCAAGATTTTACACTAAGCTCCTACGAGCAGTACTTC.

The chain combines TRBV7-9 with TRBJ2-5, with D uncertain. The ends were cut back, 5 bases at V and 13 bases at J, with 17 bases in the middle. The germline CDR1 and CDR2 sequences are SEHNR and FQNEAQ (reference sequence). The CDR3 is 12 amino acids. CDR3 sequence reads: CASSLLPRHRYF. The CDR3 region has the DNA TGTGCCAGCAGCCTCCTGCCCCGCCACAGGTACTTC.

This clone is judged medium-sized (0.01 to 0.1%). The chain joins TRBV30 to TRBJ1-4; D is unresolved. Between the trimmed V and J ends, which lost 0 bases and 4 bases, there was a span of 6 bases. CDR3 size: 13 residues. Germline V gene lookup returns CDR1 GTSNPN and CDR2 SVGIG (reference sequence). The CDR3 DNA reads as TGTGCCTGGAGTGTAAATAGTAATGAAAAACTGTTTTTT. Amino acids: CAWSVNSNEKLFF.

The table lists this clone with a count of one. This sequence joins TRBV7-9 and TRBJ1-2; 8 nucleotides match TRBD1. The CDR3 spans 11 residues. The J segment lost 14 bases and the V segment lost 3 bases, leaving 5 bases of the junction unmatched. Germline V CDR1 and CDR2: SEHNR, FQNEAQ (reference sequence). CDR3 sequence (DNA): TGTGCCAGCAGCTTGATGACAGGGGTAACCTTC. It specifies CASSLMTGVTF. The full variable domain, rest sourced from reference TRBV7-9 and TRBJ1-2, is DTGVSQNPRHKITKRGQNVTFRCDPISEHNRLYWYRQTLGQGPEFLTYFQNEAQLEKSRLLSDRFSAERPKGSFSTLEIQRTEQGDSAMYLCASSLMTGVTFGSGTRLTVV.

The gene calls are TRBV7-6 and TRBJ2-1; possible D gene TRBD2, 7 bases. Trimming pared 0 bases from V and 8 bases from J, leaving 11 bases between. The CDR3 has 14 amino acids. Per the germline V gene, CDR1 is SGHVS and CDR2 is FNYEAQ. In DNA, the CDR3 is TGTGCCAGCAGCTTAGCGGGGGGGCGCGATGAGCAGTTCTTC. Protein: CASSLAGGRDEQFF.

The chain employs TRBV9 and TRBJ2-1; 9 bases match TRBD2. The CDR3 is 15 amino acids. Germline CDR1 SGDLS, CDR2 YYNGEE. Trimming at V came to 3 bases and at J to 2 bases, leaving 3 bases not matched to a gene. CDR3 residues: CASSERLAAYNEQFF. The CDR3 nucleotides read TGTGCCAGCAGCGAGCGACTAGCGGCCTACAATGAGCAGTTCTTC.

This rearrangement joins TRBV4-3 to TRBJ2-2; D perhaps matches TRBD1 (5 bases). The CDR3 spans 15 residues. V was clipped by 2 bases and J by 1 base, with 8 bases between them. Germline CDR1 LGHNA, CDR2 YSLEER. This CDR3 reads CASSQYTGNTGELFF. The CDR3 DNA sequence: TGCGCCAGCAGCCAATACACAGGGAACACCGGGGAGCTGTTTTTT.

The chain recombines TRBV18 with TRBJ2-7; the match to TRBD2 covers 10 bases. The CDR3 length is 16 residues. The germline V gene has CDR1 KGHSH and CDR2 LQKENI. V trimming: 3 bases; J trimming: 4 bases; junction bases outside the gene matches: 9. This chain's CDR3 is CASSPEASGRGYEQYF. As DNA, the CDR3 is TGTGCCAGCTCACCGGAGGCTAGCGGGAGAGGATACGAGCAGTACTTC. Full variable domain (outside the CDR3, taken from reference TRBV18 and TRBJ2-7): NAGVMQNPRHLVRRRGQEARLRCSPMKGHSHVYWYRQLPEEGLKFMVYLQKENIIDESGMPKERFSAEFPKEGPSILRIQQVVRGDSAAYFCASSPEASGRGYEQYFGPGTRLTVT.

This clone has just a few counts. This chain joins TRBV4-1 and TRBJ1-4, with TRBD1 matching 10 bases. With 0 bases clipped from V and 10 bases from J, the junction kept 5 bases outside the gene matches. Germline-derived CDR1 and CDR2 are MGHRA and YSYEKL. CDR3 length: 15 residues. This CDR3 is CASSQETGGIGKLFF. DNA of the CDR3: TGCGCCAGCAGCCAAGAGACAGGGGGCATCGGAAAACTGTTTTTT.

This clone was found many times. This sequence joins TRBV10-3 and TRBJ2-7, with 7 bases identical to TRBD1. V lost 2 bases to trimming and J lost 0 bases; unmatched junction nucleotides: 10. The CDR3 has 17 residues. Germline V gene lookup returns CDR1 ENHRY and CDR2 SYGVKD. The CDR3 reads CAISEPLTGAVSYEQYF. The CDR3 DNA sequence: TGTGCCATCAGTGAGCCCCTTACAGGGGCTGTCTCCTACGAGCAGTACTTC.

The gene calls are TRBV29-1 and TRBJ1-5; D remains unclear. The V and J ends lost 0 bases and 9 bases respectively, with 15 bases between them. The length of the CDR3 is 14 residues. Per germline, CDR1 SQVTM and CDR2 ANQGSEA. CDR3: CSVEDGLRGAPQHF. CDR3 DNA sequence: TGCAGCGTTGAAGATGGATTACGAGGAGCGCCCCAGCATTTT.

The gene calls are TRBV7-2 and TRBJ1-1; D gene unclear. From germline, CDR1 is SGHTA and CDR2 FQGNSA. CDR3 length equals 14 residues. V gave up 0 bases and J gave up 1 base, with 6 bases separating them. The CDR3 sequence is CASSLAGGNTEAFF. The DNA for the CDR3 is TGTGCCAGCAGCTTAGCAGGCGGGAACACTGAAGCTTTCTTT.

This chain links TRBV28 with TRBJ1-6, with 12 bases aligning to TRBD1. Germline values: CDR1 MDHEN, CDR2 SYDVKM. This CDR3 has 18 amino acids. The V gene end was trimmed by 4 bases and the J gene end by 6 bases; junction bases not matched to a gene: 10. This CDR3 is CASSSPPGTGGSNSPLHF. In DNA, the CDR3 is TGTGCCAGCAGTTCCCCCCCCGGGACAGGGGGCTCTAATTCACCCCTCCACTTT. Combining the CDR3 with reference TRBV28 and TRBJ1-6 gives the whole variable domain DVKVTQSSRYLVKRTGEKVFLECVQDMDHENMFWYRQDPGLGLRLIYFSYDVKMKEKGDIPEGYSVSREKKERFSLILESASTNQTSMYLCASSSPPGTGGSNSPLHFGNGTRLTVT.

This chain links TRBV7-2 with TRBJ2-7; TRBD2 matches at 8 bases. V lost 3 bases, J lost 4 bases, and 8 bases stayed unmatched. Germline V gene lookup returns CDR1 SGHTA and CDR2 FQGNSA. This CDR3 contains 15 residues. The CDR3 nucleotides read TGTGCCAGCAGCTTTGGGCCCGGGAGGGGTTACGAGCAGTACTTC. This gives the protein CASSFGPGRGYEQYF.

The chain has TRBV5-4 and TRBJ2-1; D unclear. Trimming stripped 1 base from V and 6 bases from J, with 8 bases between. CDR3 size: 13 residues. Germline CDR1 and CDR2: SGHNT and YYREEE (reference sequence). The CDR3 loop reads CASSLQIINEQFF. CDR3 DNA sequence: TGTGCCAGCAGCTTGCAGATAATCAATGAGCAGTTCTTC.

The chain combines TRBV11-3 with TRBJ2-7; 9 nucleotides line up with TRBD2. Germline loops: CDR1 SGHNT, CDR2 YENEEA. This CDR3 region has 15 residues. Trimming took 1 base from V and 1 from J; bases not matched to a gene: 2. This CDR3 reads CASSLVAGDSYEQYF. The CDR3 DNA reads TGTGCCAGCAGCTTAGTAGCGGGAGATTCCTACGAGCAGTACTTC.

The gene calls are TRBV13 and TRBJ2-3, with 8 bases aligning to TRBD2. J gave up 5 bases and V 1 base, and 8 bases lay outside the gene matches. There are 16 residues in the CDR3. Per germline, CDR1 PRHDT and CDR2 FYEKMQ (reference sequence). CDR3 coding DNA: TGTGCCAGCAGCTTAGTCGTTAGCGGGACCGGAGATACGCAGTATTTT. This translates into CASSLVVSGTGDTQYF.

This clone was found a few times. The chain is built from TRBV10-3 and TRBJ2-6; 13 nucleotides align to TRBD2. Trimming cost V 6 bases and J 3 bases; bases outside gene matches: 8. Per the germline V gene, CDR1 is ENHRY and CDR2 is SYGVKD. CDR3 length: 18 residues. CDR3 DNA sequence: TGTGCCATCAGGACTAGCGGGAGGCCAGAGGATGGGGCCAACGTCCTGACTTTC. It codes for CAIRTSGRPEDGANVLTF.

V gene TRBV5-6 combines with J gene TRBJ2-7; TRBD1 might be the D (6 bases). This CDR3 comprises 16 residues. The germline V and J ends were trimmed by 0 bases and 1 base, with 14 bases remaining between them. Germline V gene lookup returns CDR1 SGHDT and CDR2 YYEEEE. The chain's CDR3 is CASSLVGTSVSYEQYF. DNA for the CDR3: TGTGCCAGCAGCTTGGTGGGGACATCGGTTTCCTACGAGCAGTACTTC.

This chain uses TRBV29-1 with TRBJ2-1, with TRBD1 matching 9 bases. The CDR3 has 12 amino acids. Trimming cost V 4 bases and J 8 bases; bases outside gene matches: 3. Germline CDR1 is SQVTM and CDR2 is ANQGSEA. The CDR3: CSVGDRVYEQFF. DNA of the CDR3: TGCAGCGTTGGGGACAGGGTGTATGAGCAGTTCTTC.

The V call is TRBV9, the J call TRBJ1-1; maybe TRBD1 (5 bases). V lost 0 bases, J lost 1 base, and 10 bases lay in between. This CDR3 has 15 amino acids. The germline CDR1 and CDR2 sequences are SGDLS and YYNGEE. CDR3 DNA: TGTGCCAGCAGCGTAGACCCAGGGTCGAACACTGAAGCTTTCTTT. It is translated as CASSVDPGSNTEAFF.

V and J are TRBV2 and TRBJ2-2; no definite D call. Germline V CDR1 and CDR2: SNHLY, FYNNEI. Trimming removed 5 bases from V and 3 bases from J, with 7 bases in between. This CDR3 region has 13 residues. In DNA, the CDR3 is TGTGCCAGCAGTACTACTTACACCGGGGAGCTGTTTTTT. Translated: CASSTTYTGELFF.

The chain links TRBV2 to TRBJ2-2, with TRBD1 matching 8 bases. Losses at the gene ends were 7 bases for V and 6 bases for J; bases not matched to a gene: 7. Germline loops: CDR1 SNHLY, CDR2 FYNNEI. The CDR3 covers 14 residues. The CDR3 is CASIGQGGAGELFF. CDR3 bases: TGTGCCAGCATAGGACAGGGCGGAGCCGGGGAGCTGTTTTTT.